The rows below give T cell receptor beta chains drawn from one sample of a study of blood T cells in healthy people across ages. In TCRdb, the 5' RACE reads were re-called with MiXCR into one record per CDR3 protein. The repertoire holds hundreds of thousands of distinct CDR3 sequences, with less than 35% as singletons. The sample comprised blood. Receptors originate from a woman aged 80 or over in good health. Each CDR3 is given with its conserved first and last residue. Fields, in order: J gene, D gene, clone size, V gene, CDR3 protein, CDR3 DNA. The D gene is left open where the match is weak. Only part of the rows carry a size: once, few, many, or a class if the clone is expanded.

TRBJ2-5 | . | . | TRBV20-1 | CSARGAQETQYF | TGCAGTGCTAGGGGAGCCCAAGAGACCCAGTACTTC
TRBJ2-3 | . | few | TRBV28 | CATLRGGRTDTQYF | TGTGCCACCCTTCGCGGGGGCCGCACAGATACGCAGTATTTT
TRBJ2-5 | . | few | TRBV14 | CASSQAHAGRTQYF | TGTGCCAGCAGCCAGGCCCACGCAGGAAGGACCCAGTACTTC
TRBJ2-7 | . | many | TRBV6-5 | CASSLGELKYF | TGTGCCAGCAGTTTGGGCGAGCTGAAGTACTTC
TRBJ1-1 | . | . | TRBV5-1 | CASSLAIAEGAFF | TGCGCCAGCAGCTTGGCCATTGCAGAAGGAGCTTTCTTT
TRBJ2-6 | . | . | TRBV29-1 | CSVVGGYSGANVLTF | TGCAGCGTTGTGGGGGGATACTCTGGGGCCAACGTCCTGACTTTC
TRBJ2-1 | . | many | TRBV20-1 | CSAVPGSNNEQFF | TGCAGTGCCGTCCCGGGGAGCAACAATGAGCAGTTCTTC
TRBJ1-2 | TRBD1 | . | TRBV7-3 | CASSLYRGRENYGYTF | TGTGCCAGCAGCTTGTACAGGGGCAGGGAGAACTATGGCTACACCTTC
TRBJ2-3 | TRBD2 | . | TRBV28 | CASSLPGTSGGPIRTDTQYF | TGTGCCAGCAGTTTACCTGGGACTAGCGGGGGGCCTATTCGCACAGATACGCAGTATTTT
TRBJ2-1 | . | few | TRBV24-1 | CATSDLGRSDEQFF | TGTGCCACCAGTGATTTGGGGCGGAGCGATGAGCAGTTCTTC
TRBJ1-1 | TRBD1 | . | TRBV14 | CASSQDGRGPEAFF | TGTGCCAGCAGCCAAGATGGGAGGGGGCCTGAAGCTTTCTTT
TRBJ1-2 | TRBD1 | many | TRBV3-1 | CASSQYGTGKNYGYTF | TGTGCCAGCAGCCAGTACGGGACAGGGAAAAACTATGGCTACACCTTC
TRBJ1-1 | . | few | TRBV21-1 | CASSDHRGSIPRNTEAFF | TGTGCCAGCAGCGACCACAGGGGATCTATCCCTCGCAACACTGAAGCTTTCTTT
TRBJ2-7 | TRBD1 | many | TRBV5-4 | CASSRTGDFGEQYF | TGTGCCAGCAGCCGGACAGGGGATTTTGGCGAGCAGTACTTC
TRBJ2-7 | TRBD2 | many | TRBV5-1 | CASSLAPGLASVEQYF | TGCGCCAGCAGCTTGGCCCCTGGACTAGCCTCGGTCGAGCAGTACTTC
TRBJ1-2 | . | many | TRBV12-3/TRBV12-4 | CASTIGGSYGYTF | TGTGCCAGCACCATTGGGGGCAGCTATGGCTACACCTTC
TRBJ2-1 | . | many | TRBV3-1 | CASSQAGEPYNEQFF | TGTGCCAGCAGCCAAGCTGGGGAGCCCTACAATGAGCAGTTCTTC
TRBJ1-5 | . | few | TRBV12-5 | CASGLVLGRGDQPQHF | TGTGCTAGTGGTTTGGTACTTGGTAGGGGAGATCAGCCCCAGCATTTT
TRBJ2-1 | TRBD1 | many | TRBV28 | CASSLGGQDYNEQFF | TGTGCCAGCAGTTTAGGGGGACAGGACTACAATGAGCAGTTCTTC
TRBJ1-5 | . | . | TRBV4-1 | CASSQFSLTGGTDRNQPQHF | TGCGCCAGCAGCCAATTTTCTTTGACAGGCGGTACTGATCGCAATCAGCCCCAGCATTTT
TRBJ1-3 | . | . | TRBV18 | CASSRDRNSGNTIYF | TGTGCCAGCTCACGAGACCGAAACTCTGGAAACACCATATATTTT
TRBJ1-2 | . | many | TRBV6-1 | CASIPGAPYGYTF | TGTGCCAGCATCCCCGGGGCACCTTATGGCTACACCTTC
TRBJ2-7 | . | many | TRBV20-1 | CSARDYRDEQYF | TGCAGTGCTAGAGATTATCGGGACGAGCAGTACTTC
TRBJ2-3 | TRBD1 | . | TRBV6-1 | CASSEGWGTATDTQYF | TGTGCCAGCAGTGAAGGCTGGGGGACAGCCACAGATACGCAGTATTTT
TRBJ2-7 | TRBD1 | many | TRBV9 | CASSVATGGTGDHEQYF | TGTGCCAGCAGCGTAGCTACGGGGGGGACAGGGGACCACGAGCAGTACTTC
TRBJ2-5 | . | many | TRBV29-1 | CSAGMSGRETQYF | TGCAGCGCTGGTATGTCAGGGAGGGAGACCCAGTACTTC
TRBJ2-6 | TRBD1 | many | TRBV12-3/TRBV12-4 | CASRSDRAGANVLTF | TGTGCCAGCAGATCCGACAGGGCTGGGGCCAACGTCCTGACTTTC
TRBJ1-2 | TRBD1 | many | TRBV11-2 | CASSRTSFRDSYGYTF | TGTGCCAGCAGCCGAACTTCCTTTCGGGACAGCTATGGCTACACCTTC
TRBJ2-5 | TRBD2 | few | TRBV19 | CASNPTSGGGETQYF | TGTGCCAGTAACCCAACTAGCGGGGGGGGAGAGACCCAGTACTTC